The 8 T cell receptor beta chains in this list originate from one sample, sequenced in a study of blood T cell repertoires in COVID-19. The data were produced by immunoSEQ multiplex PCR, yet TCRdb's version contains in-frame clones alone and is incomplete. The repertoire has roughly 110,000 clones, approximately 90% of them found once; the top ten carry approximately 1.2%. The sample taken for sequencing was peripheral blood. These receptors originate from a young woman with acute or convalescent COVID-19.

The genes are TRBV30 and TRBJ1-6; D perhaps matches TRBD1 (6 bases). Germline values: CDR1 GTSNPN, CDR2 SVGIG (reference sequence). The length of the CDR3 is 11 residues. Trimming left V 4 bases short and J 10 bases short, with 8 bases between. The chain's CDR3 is CAWTGGSPLHF. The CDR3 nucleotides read TGTGCCTGGACGGGGGGCTCACCCCTCCACTTT.

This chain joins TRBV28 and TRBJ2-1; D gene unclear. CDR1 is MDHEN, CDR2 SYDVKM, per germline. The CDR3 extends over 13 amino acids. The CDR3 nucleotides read TGTGCTACCAAACTTAGCTCCTACAATGAGCAGTTCTTC. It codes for CATKLSSYNEQFF.

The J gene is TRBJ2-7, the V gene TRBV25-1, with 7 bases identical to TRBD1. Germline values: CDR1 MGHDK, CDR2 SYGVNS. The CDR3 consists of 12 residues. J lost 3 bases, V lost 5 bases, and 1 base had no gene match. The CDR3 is CASSWDSYEQYF. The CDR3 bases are TGTGCCAGCAGTTGGGACAGCTACGAGCAGTACTTC.

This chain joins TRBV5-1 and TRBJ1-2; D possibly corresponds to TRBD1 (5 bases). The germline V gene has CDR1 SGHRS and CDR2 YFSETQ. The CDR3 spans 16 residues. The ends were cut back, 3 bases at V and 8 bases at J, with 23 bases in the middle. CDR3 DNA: TGCGCCAGCAGCTGGGGGATAGCGGAGTGGGGTCGAGGCTACACCTTC. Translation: CASSWGIAEWGRGYTF.

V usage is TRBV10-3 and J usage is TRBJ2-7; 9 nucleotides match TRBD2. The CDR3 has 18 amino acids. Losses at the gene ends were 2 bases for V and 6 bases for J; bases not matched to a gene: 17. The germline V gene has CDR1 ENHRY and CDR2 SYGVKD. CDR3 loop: CAISEPGGTSPGPGEQYF. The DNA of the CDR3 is TGTGCCATCAGTGAGCCGGGAGGGACTAGCCCAGGACCTGGCGAGCAGTACTTC.

The DNA for the CDR3 is TGCAGTTATAGCGGGCACAATGAGCAGTTCTTC. It translates to CSYSGHNEQFF. The genes are TRBV20-1 and TRBJ2-1, with TRBD2 matching over 7 bases. With 8 bases clipped from V and 5 bases from J, the junction kept 3 bases outside the gene matches. The CDR3 loop spans 11 amino acids. The V gene's germline CDR1 is DFQATT and CDR2 SNEGSKA (reference sequence).

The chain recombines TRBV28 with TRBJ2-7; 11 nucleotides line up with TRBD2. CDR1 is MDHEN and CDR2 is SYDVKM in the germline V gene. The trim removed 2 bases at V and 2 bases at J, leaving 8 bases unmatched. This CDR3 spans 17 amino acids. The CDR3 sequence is CASSLPPGTSGTYEQYF. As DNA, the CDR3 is TGTGCCAGCAGTTTACCACCGGGGACTAGCGGTACCTACGAGCAGTACTTC.

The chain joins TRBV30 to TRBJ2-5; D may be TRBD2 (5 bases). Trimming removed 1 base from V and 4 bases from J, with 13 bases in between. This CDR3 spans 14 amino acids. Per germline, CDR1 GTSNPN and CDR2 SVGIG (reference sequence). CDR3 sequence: CAWSDGILGETQYF. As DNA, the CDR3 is TGTGCCTGGAGTGACGGGATTTTGGGAGAGACCCAGTACTTC.